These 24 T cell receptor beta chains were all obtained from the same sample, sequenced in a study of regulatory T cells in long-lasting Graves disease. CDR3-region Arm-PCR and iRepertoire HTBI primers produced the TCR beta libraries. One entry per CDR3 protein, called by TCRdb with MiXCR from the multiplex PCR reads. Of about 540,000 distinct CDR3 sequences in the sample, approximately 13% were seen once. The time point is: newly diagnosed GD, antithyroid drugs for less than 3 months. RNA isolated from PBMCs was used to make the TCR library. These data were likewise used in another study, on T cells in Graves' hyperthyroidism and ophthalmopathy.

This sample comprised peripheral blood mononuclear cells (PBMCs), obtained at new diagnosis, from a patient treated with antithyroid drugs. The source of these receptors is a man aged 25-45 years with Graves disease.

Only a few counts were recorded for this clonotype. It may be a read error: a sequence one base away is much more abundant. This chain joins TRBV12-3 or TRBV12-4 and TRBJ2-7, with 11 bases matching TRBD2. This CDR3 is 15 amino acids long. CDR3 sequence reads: CAGSSVAGGYHEQYF. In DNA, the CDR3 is TGTGCCGGCAGTTCCGTAGCGGGAGGGTACCACGAGCAGTACTTC.

The CDR3: CASRTGGNTDTQYF. CDR3 sequence (DNA): TGTGCCAGCAGGACAGGGGGTAACACAGATACGCAGTATTTT. The chain is built from TRBV7-9 and TRBJ2-3; 9 nucleotides line up with TRBD1. CDR1 and CDR2 from the germline V gene are SEHNR and FQNEAQ (reference sequence). The V segment lost 6 bases and the J segment 2 bases; nucleotides outside the gene matches: 3. The CDR3 sequence is 14 residues long.

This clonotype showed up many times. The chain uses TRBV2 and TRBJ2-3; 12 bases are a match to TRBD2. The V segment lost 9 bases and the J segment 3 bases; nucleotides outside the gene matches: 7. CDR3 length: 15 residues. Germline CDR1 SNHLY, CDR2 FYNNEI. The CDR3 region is CARTSGSRETDTQYF. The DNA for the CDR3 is TGTGCCAGGACTAGCGGGAGTAGGGAGACAGATACGCAGTATTTT.

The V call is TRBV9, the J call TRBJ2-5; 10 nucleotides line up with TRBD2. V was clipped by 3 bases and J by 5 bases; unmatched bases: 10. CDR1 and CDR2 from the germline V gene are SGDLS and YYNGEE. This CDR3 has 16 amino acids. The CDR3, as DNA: TGTGCCAGCAGCGATGCCGGGACTAGCGATTCGGAGACCCAGTACTTC. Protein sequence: CASSDAGTSDSETQYF.

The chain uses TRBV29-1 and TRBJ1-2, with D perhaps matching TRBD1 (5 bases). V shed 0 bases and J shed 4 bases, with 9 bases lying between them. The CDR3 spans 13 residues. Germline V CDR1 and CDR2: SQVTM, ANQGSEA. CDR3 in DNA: TGCAGCGTTGAAGATCGGACAAGCTATGGCTACACCTTC. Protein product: CSVEDRTSYGYTF.

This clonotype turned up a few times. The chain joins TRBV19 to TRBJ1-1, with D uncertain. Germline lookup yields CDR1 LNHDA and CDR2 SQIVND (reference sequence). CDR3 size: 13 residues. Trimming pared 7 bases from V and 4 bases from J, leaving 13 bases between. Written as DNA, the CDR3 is TGTGCCAGTAACGTACTAGGGCGCACTGAAGCTTTCTTT. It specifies CASNVLGRTEAFF.

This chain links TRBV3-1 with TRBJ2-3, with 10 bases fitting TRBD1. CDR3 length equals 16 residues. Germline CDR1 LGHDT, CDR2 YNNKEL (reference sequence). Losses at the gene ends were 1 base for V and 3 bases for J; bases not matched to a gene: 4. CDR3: CASSQGTGGVTDTQYF. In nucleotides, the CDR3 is TGTGCCAGCAGCCAAGGGACAGGGGGAGTAACAGATACGCAGTATTTT.

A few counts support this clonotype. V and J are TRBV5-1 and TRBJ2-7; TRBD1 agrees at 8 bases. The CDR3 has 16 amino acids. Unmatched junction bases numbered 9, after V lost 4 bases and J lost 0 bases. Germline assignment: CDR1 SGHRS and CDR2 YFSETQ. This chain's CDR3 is CASSPTPGTGSYEQYF. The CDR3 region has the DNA TGCGCCAGCAGCCCAACTCCCGGGACAGGCTCCTACGAGCAGTACTTC. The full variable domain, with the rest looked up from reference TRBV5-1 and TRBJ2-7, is KAGVTQTPRYLIKTRGQQVTLSCSPISGHRSVSWYQQTPGQGLQFLFEYFSETQRNKGNFPGRFSGRQFSNSRSEMNVSTLELGDSALYLCASSPTPGTGSYEQYFGPGTRLTVT.

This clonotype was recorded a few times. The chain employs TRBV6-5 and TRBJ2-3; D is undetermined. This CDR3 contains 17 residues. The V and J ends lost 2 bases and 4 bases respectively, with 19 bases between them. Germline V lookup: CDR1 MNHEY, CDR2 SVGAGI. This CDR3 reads CASSYLHQAFRADTQYF. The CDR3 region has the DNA TGTGCCAGCAGTTACCTTCACCAGGCGTTTCGCGCAGATACGCAGTATTTT.

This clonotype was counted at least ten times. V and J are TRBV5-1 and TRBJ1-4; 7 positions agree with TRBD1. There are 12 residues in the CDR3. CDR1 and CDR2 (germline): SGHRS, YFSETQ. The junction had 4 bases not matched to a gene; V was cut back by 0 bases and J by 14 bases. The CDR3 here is CASSLDNRGLFF. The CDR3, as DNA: TGCGCCAGCAGCTTGGATAACAGGGGTCTGTTTTTT.

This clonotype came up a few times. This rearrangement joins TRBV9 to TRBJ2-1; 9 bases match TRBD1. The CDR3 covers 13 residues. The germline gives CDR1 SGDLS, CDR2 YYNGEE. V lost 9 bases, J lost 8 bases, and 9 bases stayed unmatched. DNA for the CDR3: TGTGCCACCTCGGGACAGGGTAAGGATGAGCAGTTCTTC. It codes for CATSGQGKDEQFF.

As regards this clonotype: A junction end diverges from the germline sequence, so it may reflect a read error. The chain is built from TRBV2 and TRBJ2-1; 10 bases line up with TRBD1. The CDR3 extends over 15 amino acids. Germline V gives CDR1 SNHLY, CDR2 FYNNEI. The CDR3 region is CASSEDRGAYNERFF. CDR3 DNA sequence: TGTGCCAGCAGCGAGGACAGGGGGGCCTACAATGAGCGGTTCTTC.

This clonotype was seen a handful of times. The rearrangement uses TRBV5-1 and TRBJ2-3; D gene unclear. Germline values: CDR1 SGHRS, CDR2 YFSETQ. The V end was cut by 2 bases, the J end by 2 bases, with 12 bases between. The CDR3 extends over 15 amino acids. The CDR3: CASSLVYLHTDTQYF. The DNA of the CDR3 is TGCGCCAGCAGCTTAGTGTATTTGCACACAGATACGCAGTATTTT.

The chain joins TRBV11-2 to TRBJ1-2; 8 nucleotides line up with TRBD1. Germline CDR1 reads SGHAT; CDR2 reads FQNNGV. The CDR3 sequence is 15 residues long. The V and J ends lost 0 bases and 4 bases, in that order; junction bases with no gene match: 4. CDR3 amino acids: CASSLDWTGPYGYTF. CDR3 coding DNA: TGTGCCAGCAGCTTAGATTGGACAGGGCCCTATGGCTACACCTTC. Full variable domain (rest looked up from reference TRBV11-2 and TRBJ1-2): EAGVAQSPRYKIIEKRQSVAFWCNPISGHATLYWYQQILGQGPKLLIQFQNNGVVDDSQLPKDRFSAERLKGVDSTLKIQPAKLEDSAVYLCASSLDWTGPYGYTFGSGTRLTVV.

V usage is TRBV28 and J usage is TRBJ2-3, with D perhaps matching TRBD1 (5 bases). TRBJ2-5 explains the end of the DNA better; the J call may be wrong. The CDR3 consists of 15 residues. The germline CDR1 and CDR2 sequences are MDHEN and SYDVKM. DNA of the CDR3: TGTGCCAGCAGTTACGATTCTAGGGGTTACGGGACCCAGTACTTC. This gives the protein CASSYDSRGYGTQYF.

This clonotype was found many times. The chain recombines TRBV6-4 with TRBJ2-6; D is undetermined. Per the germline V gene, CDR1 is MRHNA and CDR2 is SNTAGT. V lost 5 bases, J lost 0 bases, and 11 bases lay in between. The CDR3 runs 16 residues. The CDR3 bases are TGTGCCAGCAGTCGGAGCAGCGACTCTGGGGCCAACGTCCTGACTTTC. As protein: CASSRSSDSGANVLTF.

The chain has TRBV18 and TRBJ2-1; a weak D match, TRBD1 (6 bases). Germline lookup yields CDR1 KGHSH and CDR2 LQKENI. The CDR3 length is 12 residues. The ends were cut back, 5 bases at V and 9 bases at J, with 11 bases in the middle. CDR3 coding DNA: TGTGCCAGCTCAAGACAGGAGGCTGAGCAGTTCTTC. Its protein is CASSRQEAEQFF. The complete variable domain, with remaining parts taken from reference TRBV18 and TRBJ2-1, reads NAGVMQNPRHLVRRRGQEARLRCSPMKGHSHVYWYRQLPEEGLKFMVYLQKENIIDESGMPKERFSAEFPKEGPSILRIQQVVRGDSAAYFCASSRQEAEQFFGPGTRLTVL.

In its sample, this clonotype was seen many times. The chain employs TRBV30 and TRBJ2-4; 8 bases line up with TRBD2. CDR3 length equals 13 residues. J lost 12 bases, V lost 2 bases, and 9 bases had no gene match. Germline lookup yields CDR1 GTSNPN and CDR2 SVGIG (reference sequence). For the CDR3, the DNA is TGTGCCTGGAGTCGGTCAACGGGAGGGCCTCAGTACTTC. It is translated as CAWSRSTGGPQYF.

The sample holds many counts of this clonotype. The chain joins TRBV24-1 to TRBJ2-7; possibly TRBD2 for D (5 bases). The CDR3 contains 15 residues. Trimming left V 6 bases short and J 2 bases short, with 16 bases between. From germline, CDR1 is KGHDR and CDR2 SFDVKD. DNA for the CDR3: TGTGCCACCAGTCACGGCACTCTGACTACCTACGAGCAGTACTTC. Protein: CATSHGTLTTYEQYF.

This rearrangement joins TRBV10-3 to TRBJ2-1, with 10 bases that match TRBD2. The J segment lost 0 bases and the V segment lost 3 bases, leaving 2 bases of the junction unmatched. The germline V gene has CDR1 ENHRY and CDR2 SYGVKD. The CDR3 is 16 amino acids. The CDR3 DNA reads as TGTGCCATCAGTGAAACTAGCGGGGACTCCTACAATGAGCAGTTCTTC. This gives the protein CAISETSGDSYNEQFF.

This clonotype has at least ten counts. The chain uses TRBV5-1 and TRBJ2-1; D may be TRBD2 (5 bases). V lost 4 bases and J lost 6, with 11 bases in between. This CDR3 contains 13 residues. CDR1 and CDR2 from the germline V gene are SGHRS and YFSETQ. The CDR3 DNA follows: TGCGCCAGCAGCCCTTTGGCGGGCAATGAGCAGTTCTTC. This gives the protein CASSPLAGNEQFF.

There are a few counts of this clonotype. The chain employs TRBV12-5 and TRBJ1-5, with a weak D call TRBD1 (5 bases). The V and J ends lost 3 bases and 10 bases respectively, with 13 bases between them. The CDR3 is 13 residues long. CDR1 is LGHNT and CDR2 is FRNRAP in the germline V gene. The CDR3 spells CASGLDGTGPQHF. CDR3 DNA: TGTGCTAGTGGTTTAGACGGGACCGGACCCCAGCATTTT.

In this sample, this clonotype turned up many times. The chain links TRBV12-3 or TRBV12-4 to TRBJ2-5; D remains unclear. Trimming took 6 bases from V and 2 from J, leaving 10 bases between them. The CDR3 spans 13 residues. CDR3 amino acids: CASSFLKQETQYF. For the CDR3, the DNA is TGTGCCAGCAGCTTTCTGAAACAAGAGACCCAGTACTTC.

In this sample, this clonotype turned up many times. The CDR3 nucleotides are TGTGCCACCAACTTAGGACAGTCAATCATGAACACTGAAGCTTTCTTT. Translation: CATNLGQSIMNTEAFF. The genes are TRBV13 and TRBJ1-1; possibly TRBD1 for D (6 bases). The CDR3 spans 16 residues. V was shortened by 10 bases and J by 0 bases, with 21 bases between the two germline ends. Germline CDR1 reads PRHDT; CDR2 reads FYEKMQ (reference sequence).